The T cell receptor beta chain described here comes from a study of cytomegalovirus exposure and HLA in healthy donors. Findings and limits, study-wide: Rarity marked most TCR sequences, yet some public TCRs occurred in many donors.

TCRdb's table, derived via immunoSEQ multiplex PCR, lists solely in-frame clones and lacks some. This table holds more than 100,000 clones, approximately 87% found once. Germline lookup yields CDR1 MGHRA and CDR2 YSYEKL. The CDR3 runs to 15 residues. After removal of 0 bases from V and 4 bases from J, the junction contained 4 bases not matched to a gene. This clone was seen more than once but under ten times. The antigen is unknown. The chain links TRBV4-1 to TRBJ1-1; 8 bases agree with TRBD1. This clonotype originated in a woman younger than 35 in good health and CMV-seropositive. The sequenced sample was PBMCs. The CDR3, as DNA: TGCGCCAGCAGCCAAGATGGACAGGGAGGCACTGAAGCTTTCTTT. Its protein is CASSQDGQGGTEAFF.